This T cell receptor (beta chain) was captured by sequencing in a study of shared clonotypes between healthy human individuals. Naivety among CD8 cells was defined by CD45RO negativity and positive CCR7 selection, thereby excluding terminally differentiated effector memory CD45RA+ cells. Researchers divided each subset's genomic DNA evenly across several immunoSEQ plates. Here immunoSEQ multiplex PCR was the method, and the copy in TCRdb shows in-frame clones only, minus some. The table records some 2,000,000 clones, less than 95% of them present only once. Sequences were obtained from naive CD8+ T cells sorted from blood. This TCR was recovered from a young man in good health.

CDR3 nucleotides: TGTGCCAGCAGTTACGACAGGGGGTATGGCTACACCTTC. This codes for CASSYDRGYGYTF. The rearrangement uses TRBV6-5 and TRBJ1-2; the match to TRBD1 covers 9 bases. Trimming took 2 bases from V and 5 from J; bases not matched to a gene: 0. This CDR3 is built from 13 residues. Germline lookup yields CDR1 MNHEY and CDR2 SVGAGI.